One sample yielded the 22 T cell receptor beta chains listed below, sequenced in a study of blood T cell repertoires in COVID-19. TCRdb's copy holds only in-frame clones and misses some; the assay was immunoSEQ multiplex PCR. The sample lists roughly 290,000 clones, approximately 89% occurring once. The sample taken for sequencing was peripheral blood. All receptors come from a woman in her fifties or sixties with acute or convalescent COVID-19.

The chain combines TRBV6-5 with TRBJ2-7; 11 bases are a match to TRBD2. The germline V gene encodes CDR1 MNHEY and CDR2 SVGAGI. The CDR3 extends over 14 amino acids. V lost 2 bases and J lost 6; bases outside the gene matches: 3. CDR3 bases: TGTGCCAGCAGTTACGGTCTAGCGGGAGGCGAGCAGTACTTC. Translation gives CASSYGLAGGEQYF.

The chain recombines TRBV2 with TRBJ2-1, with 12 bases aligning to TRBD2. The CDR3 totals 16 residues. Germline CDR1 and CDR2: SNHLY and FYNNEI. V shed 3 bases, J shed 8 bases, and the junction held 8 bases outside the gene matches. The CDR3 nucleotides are TGTGCCAGCAGTGAGCCTAGCGGGAGGGCCCGGGATGAGCAGTTCTTC. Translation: CASSEPSGRARDEQFF. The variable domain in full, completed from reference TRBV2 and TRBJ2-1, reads EPEVTQTPSHQVTQMGQEVILRCVPISNHLYFYWYRQILGQKVEFLVSFYNNEISEKSEIFDDQFSVERPDGSNFTLKIRSTKLEDSAMYFCASSEPSGRARDEQFFGPGTRLTVL.

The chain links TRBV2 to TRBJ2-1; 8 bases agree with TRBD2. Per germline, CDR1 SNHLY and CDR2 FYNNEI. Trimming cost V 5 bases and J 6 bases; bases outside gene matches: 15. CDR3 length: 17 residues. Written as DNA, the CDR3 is TGTGCCAGCAGTTACCAGCTTGGAGCGGGGGCAGGCAATGAGCAGTTCTTC. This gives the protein CASSYQLGAGAGNEQFF.

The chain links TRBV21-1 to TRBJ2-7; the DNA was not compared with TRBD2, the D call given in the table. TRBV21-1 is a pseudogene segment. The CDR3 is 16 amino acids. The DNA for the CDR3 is TGTGCCAGCAGCAAAGTCGGCTACTCTAGCTCCTACGAGCAGTACTTC. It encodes CASSKVGYSSSYEQYF.

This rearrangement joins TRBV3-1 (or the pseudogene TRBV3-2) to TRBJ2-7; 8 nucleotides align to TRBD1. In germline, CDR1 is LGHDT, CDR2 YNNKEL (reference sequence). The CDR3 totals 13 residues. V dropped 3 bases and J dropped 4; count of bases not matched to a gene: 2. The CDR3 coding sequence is TGTGCCAGCAGCCAGGACAGGGCATACGAGCAGTACTTC. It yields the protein CASSQDRAYEQYF.

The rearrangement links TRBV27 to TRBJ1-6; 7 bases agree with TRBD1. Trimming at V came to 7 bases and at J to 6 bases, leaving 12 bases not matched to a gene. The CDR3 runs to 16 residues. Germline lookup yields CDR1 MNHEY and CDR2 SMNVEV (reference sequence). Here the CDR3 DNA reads TGTGCCAGCACGCCCCTAACAGGGGTGGGTAATTCACCCCTCCACTTT. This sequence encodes CASTPLTGVGNSPLHF.

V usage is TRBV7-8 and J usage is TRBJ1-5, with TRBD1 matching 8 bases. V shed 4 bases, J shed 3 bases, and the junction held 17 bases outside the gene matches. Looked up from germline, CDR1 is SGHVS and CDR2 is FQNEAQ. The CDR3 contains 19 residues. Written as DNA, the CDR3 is TGTGCCAGCAGCTCCCAGCTCCGGACAGGGATGGTTCCCAATCAGCCCCAGCATTTT. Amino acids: CASSSQLRTGMVPNQPQHF.

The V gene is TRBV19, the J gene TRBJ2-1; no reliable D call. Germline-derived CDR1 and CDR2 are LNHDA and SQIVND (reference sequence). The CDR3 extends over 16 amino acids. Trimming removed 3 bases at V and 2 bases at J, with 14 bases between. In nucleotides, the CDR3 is TGTGCCAGTAGTATGAGTCCTGGCGGAGCCTACAATGAGCAGTTCTTC. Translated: CASSMSPGGAYNEQFF. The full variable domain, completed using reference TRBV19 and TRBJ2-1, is DGGITQSPKYLFRKEGQNVTLSCEQNLNHDAMYWYRQDPGQGLRLIYYSQIVNDFQKGDIAEGYSVSREKKESFPLTVTSAQKNPTAFYLCASSMSPGGAYNEQFFGPGTRLTVL.

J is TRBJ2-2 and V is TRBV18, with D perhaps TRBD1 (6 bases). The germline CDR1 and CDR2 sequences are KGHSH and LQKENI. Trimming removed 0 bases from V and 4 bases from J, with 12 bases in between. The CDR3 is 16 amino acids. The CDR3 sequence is CASSPPAGRGTGELFF. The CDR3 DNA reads TGTGCCAGCTCACCACCTGCGGGCAGGGGCACCGGGGAGCTGTTTTTT.

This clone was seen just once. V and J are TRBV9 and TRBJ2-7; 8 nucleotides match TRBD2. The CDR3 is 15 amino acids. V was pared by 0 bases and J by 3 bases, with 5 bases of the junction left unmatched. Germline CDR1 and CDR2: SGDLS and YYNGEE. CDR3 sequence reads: CASSVDVAGYYEQYF. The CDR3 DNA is TGTGCCAGCAGCGTAGACGTAGCGGGGTACTACGAGCAGTACTTC. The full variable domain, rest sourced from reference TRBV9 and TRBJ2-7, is DSGVTQTPKHLITATGQRVTLRCSPRSGDLSVYWYQQSLDQGLQFLIQYYNGEERAKGNILERFSAQQFPDLHSELNLSSLELGDSALYFCASSVDVAGYYEQYFGPGTRLTVT.

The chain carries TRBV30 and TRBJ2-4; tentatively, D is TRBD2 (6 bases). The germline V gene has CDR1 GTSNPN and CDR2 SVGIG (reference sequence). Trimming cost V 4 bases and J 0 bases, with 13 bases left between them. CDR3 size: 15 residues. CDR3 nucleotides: TGTGCCTGGATGGACGGGAGAATAGCCAAAAACATTCAGTACTTC. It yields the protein CAWMDGRIAKNIQYF.

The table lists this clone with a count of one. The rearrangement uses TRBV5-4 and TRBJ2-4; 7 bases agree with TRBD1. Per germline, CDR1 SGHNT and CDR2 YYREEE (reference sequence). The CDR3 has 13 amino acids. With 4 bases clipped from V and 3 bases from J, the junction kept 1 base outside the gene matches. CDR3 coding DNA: TGTGCCAGCAGCAGGGACAGCAAAAACATTCAGTACTTC. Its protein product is CASSRDSKNIQYF.

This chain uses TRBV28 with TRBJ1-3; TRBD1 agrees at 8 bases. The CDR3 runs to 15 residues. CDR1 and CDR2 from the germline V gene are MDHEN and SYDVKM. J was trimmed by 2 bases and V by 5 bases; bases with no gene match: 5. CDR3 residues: CASSTPTGAGNTIYF. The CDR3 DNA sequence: TGTGCCAGCAGTACCCCGACAGGGGCTGGAAACACCATATATTTT.

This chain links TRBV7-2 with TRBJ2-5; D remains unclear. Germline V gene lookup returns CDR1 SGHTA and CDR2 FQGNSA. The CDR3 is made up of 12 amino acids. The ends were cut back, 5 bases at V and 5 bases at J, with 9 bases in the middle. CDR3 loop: CASSRLGETQYF. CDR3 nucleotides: TGTGCCAGCAGCCGCCTCGGGGAGACCCAGTACTTC.

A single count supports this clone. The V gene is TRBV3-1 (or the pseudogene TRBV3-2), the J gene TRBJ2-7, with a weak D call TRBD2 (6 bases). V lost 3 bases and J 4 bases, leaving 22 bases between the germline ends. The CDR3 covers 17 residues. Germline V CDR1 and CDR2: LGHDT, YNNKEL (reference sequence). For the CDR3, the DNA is TGTGCCAGCAGCCAGAGGAGCGGGTACCTGACCCCATACGAGCAGTACTTC. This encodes CASSQRSGYLTPYEQYF.

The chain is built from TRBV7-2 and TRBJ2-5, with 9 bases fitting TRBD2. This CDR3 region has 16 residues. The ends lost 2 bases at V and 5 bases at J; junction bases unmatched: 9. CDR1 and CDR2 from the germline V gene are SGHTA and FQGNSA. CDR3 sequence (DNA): TGTGCCAGCAGCTTAATAGTAGCGGGGGCAGGGGAGACCCAGTACTTC. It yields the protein CASSLIVAGAGETQYF. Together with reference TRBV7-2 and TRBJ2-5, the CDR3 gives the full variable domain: GAGVSQSPSNKVTEKGKDVELRCDPISGHTALYWYRQSLGQGLEFLIYFQGNSAPDKSGLPSDRFSAERTGGSVSTLTIQRTQQEDSAVYLCASSLIVAGAGETQYFGPGTRLLVL.

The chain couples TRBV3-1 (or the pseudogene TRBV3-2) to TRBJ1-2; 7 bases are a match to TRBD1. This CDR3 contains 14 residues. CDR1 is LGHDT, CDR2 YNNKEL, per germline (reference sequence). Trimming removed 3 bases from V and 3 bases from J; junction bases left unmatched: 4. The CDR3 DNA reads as TGTGCCAGCAGCCAGGGACAGAAAGACTATGGCTACACCTTC. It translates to CASSQGQKDYGYTF.

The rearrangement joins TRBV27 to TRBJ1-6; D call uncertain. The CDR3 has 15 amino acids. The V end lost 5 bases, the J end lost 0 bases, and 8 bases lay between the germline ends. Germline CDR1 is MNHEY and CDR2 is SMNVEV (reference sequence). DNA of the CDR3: TGTGCCAGCAGTCCCCCCGGCTCCTATAATTCACCCCTCCACTTT. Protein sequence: CASSPPGSYNSPLHF.

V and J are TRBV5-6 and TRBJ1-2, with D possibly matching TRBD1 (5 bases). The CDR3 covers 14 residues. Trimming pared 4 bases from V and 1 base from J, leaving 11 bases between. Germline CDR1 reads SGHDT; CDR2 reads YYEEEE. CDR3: CASSQPGVNYGYTF. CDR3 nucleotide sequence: TGTGCCAGCAGCCAGCCGGGGGTTAACTATGGCTACACCTTC.

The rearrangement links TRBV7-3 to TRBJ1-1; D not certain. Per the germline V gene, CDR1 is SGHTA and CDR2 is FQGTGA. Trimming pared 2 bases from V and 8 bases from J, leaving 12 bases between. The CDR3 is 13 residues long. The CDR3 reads CASSLDFAGEAFF. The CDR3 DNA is TGTGCCAGCAGCTTAGATTTTGCGGGGGAAGCTTTCTTT.

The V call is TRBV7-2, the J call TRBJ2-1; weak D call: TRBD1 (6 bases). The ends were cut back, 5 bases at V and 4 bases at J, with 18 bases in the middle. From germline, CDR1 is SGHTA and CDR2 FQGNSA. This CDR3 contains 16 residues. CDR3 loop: CASSLGQQAAYNEQFF. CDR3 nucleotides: TGTGCCAGCAGCCTCGGACAGCAAGCTGCATACAATGAGCAGTTCTTC.

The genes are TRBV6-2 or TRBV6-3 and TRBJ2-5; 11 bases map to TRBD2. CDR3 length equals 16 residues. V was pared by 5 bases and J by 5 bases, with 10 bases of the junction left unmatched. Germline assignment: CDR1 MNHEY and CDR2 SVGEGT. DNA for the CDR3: TGTGCCAGCAGTGGGACTAGCGGATTATTTCTTGAGACCCAGTACTTC. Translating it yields CASSGTSGLFLETQYF.